The clone carrying this T cell receptor beta chain was counted many times. The antigen remains undetermined. Germline V gene sequence: CDR1 SGHTA, CDR2 FQGTGA. The V end lost 5 bases, the J end lost 4 bases, and 17 bases lay between the germline ends. This CDR3 contains 16 residues. The data were taken from a study of CD8 T cells in ankylosing spondylitis. Notes on the study in general: The study looked at matched synovial fluid samples from ankylosing spondylitis patients. Disease-linked clones were reported to be significantly enriched there.

TCRdb processed the 5' RACE reads anew with MiXCR; each CDR3 protein has one entry. The sample includes roughly 100,000 distinct CDR3 sequences, roughly 8.3% seen only once; the top ten take 8.5% to 10%. Specimen: blood, either unsorted or a sorted T cell fraction (not recorded which). The clonotype originates from a male donor with ankylosing spondylitis or in good health (not recorded which). The rearrangement joins TRBV7-3 to TRBJ2-2; D tentatively reads TRBD1 or TRBD2 (5 bases each). The CDR3 is CASSPESRGGTGELFF. The CDR3 nucleotides read TGTGCCAGCAGCCCCGAAAGCCGGGGCGGCACCGGGGAGCTGTTTTTT.